These 28 T cell receptor beta chains were sequenced from one sample in a study of T cell repertoires in cytomegalovirus infection. TCRdb itself ran the reads through MiXCR, one entry per CDR3 protein. The table records roughly 990,000 distinct CDR3 sequences, around 32% of them present only once. Their cognate antigens are unknown. The sequencing here drew on cultured CD8+ T cells from PBMCs, taken from culture after CMV antigen stimulation. The receptor source for this set is a human donor in good health (CMV status not recorded). Some clones in this sample may be carry-over from other donors' samples.

This clonotype was seen more than once but under ten times. The chain has TRBV4-1 and TRBJ2-2; possible D gene TRBD1, 6 bases. Trimming stripped 0 bases from V and 5 bases from J, with 13 bases between. The V gene's germline CDR1 is MGHRA and CDR2 YSYEKL. CDR3 length: 16 residues. CDR3 nucleotides: TGCGCCAGCAGCCAAGAGGACAGAAAAAGGACCGGGGAGCTGTTTTTT. Translated: CASSQEDRKRTGELFF.

This clonotype has just a few counts. In nucleotides, the CDR3 is TGTGCCAGTAGTATAGGAAGCGATAGCAATCAGCCCCAGCATTTT. Amino acids: CASSIGSDSNQPQHF. The J gene is TRBJ1-5, the V gene TRBV19, with D unclear. Germline CDR1 reads LNHDA; CDR2 reads SQIVND (reference sequence). Trimming removed 1 base at V and 0 bases at J, with 7 bases between. The CDR3 totals 15 residues. The whole variable domain, filled in from reference TRBV19 and TRBJ1-5, reads DGGITQSPKYLFRKEGQNVTLSCEQNLNHDAMYWYRQDPGQGLRLIYYSQIVNDFQKGDIAEGYSVSREKKESFPLTVTSAQKNPTAFYLCASSIGSDSNQPQHFGDGTRLSIL.

This clonotype has just one count. The chain links TRBV14 to TRBJ2-5; D not resolved. Between the trimmed V and J ends, which lost 3 bases and 1 base, there was a span of 3 bases. Germline V lookup: CDR1 SGHDN, CDR2 FVKESK. The CDR3 totals 12 residues. This CDR3 is CASSHLQETQYF. The CDR3 bases are TGTGCCAGCAGCCACCTCCAAGAGACCCAGTACTTC.

In its sample, this clonotype was seen once. The junction departs from germline at one end; a sequencing error may be responsible. The chain carries TRBV27 and TRBJ1-2, with 9 bases that match TRBD1. CDR1 and CDR2 from the germline V gene are MNHEY and SMNVEV (reference sequence). The CDR3 consists of 15 residues. CDR3 sequence: CASSLSMTGGYGYTF. In DNA form, the CDR3 reads TGTGCCAGCAGTCTATCGATGACAGGGGGCTATGGCTACACCTTC.

For this clonotype: Compared with germline, one end of the junction differs, possibly owing to a read error. V gene TRBV11-3 combines with J gene TRBJ1-1, with D tentatively TRBD1 (5 bases). The CDR3 runs to 13 residues. Germline-derived CDR1 and CDR2 are SGHNT and YENEEA. The CDR3 DNA reads as TGTGCCAACAGCCCTAGGTGGGGGACTGAAGCTTTCTTT. Translation gives CANSPRWGTEAFF.

J is TRBJ2-1 and V is TRBV6-2 or TRBV6-3; D unresolved. The CDR3 has 15 residues. Deletions cut 3 bases from V and 1 base from J, with 10 bases between. The germline V gene has CDR1 MNHEY and CDR2 SVGEGT. The CDR3 DNA is TGTGCCAGCAGTTATTGGGATACGTCCTACAATGAGCAGTTCTTC. Its protein is CASSYWDTSYNEQFF.

The chain has TRBV6-4 and TRBJ2-3, with 10 positions matching TRBD2. The CDR3 length is 16 residues. The junction had 6 bases not matched to a gene; V was cut back by 4 bases and J by 2 bases. Germline V CDR1 and CDR2: MRHNA, SNTAGT. CDR3 in DNA: TGTGCCAGCAGTGCCACTAGCGGGGCGTTCACAGATACGCAGTATTTT. Protein: CASSATSGAFTDTQYF.

The chain uses TRBV4-1 and TRBJ2-5; D is perhaps TRBD1 or TRBD2 (5 bases each). Germline V gives CDR1 MGHRA, CDR2 YSYEKL. Trimming cost V 0 bases and J 10 bases, with 12 bases left between them. The CDR3 sequence is 13 residues long. CDR3 protein: CASSQDLMRGQYF. In DNA form, the CDR3 reads TGCGCCAGCAGCCAAGATCTTATGAGGGGCCAGTACTTC.

This clonotype was counted only a few times. The chain couples TRBV7-6 to TRBJ2-5; 7 nucleotides line up with TRBD1. V lost 6 bases to trimming and J lost 3 bases; unmatched junction nucleotides: 4. This CDR3 contains 13 residues. Germline V gene sequence: CDR1 SGHVS, CDR2 FNYEAQ. CDR3 sequence: CASREGTEETQYF. Here the CDR3 DNA reads TGTGCCAGCAGGGAAGGGACAGAAGAGACCCAGTACTTC.

Details on this clonotype: The junction departs from the called germline gene at one end, perhaps through a read error. CDR3 sequence: CTSSESVNEQFF. The CDR3 DNA sequence: TGCACCAGCAGTGAGTCTGTCAATGAGCAGTTCTTC. The genes are TRBV10-2 and TRBJ2-1, with D hard to call. This CDR3 region has 12 residues. CDR1 is WSHSY and CDR2 is SAAADI in the germline V gene.

The chain uses TRBV7-9 and TRBJ1-4; D gene unclear. Trimming cost V 2 bases and J 12 bases, with 13 bases left between them. The CDR3 has 13 amino acids. CDR1 and CDR2 from the germline V gene are SEHNR and FQNEAQ (reference sequence). The CDR3 DNA reads TGTGCCAGCAGCTTAAGCCACCCGGAAGAACTGTTTTTT. As protein: CASSLSHPEELFF. The full variable domain, rest sourced from reference TRBV7-9 and TRBJ1-4, is DTGVSQNPRHKITKRGQNVTFRCDPISEHNRLYWYRQTLGQGPEFLTYFQNEAQLEKSRLLSDRFSAERPKGSFSTLEIQRTEQGDSAMYLCASSLSHPEELFFGSGTQLSVL.

Only a few counts were recorded for this clonotype. This rearrangement joins TRBV7-6 to TRBJ1-2; unclear D gene. The germline V gene encodes CDR1 SGHVS and CDR2 FNYEAQ. This CDR3 has 13 residues. Trimming took off 1 base at V and 7 bases at J, with 10 bases between the two ends. For the CDR3, the DNA is TGTGCCAGCAGCTTAGTATCTACTGGTGGCTACACCTTC. It is translated as CASSLVSTGGYTF. Combining the CDR3 with reference TRBV7-6 and TRBJ1-2 gives the whole variable domain GAGVSQSPRYKVTKRGQDVALRCDPISGHVSLYWYRQALGQGPEFLTYFNYEAQQDKSGLPNDRFSAERPEGSISTLTIQRTEQRDSAMYRCASSLVSTGGYTFGSGTRLTVV.

CDR3 sequence: CASSPRDAGTGRNEQFF. CDR3 DNA: TGTGCCAGCAGCCCACGAGACGCCGGGACAGGGAGGAATGAGCAGTTCTTC. This chain joins TRBV4-2 and TRBJ2-1, with 9 bases matching TRBD1. With 4 bases clipped from V and 7 bases from J, the junction kept 14 bases outside the gene matches. Germline V lookup: CDR1 LGHNA, CDR2 YNFKEQ. The CDR3 extends over 17 amino acids.

This clonotype was seen a handful of times. The chain couples TRBV25-1 to TRBJ2-6; the D gene could be TRBD1 or TRBD2 (5 bases each). This CDR3 spans 14 amino acids. The germline CDR1 and CDR2 sequences are MGHDK and SYGVNS. V lost 8 bases, J lost 2 bases, and 10 bases lay in between. The CDR3 sequence is CASLRGAGANVLTF. The CDR3, as DNA: TGTGCCAGCTTGAGGGGAGCTGGGGCCAACGTCCTGACTTTC.

This clonotype showed up just a few times. The V call is TRBV6-1, the J call TRBJ1-2; the D gene is possibly TRBD1 (5 bases). The germline gives CDR1 MNHNS, CDR2 SASEGT. Trimming left V 2 bases short and J 2 bases short, with 15 bases between. The CDR3 loop spans 16 amino acids. CDR3 in DNA: TGTGCCAGCAGTGAATGGGTCAAAGGGGCCAACTATGGCTACACCTTC. Protein: CASSEWVKGANYGYTF.

The chain employs TRBV7-9 and TRBJ2-7, with D maybe TRBD2 (5 bases). Germline CDR1 is SEHNR and CDR2 is FQNEAQ (reference sequence). The CDR3 sequence is 16 residues long. The V end was cut by 2 bases, the J end by 1 base, with 15 bases between. In DNA form, the CDR3 reads TGTGCCAGCAGCTTAACTTTCGGGAAATTGTCCTACGAGCAGTACGTC. This translates into CASSLTFGKLSYEQYV.

The J gene is TRBJ1-5, the V gene TRBV7-3; D is possibly TRBD1 (6 bases). Germline CDR1 reads SGHTA; CDR2 reads FQGTGA. The V end lost 1 base, the J end lost 3 bases, and 7 bases lay between the germline ends. CDR3 length: 14 residues. CDR3 bases: TGTGCCAGCAGCTTAAGGACAGACAATCAGCCCCAGCATTTT. Protein product: CASSLRTDNQPQHF.

The chain's CDR3 is CASSWGEGHKYEQYF. The DNA for the CDR3 is TGTGCCAGCAGCTGGGGGGAGGGCCATAAATACGAGCAGTACTTC. V usage is TRBV6-6 and J usage is TRBJ2-7; TRBD2 aligns across 7 bases. Looked up from germline, CDR1 is MNHNY and CDR2 is SVGAGI (reference sequence). The CDR3 sequence is 15 residues long. V dropped 6 bases and J dropped 4; count of bases not matched to a gene: 12.

This clonotype was observed a few times. The gene calls are TRBV14 and TRBJ2-4; D is uncertain. Germline CDR1 SGHDN, CDR2 FVKESK. CDR3 length: 13 residues. Trimming removed 0 bases from V and 9 bases from J, with 9 bases in between. The CDR3 nucleotides read TGTGCCAGCAGCCAAGATCAGTCGGGCATTCAGTACTTC. Protein sequence: CASSQDQSGIQYF.

The V and J genes are TRBV6-1 and TRBJ2-1; TRBD2 might be the D (5 bases). The V gene's germline CDR1 is MNHNS and CDR2 SASEGT. This CDR3 is built from 15 residues. V gave up 5 bases and J gave up 10 bases, with 21 bases separating them. The CDR3 sequence is CASSFSMDSLGEQFF. The CDR3 coding sequence is TGTGCCAGCAGTTTCTCCATGGACTCATTAGGAGAGCAGTTCTTC.

This clonotype was found a few times. V is TRBV6-6 and J is TRBJ2-2; 7 bases fit TRBD1. The CDR3 loop spans 16 amino acids. The V segment lost 5 bases and the J segment 0 bases; nucleotides outside the gene matches: 6. Per the germline V gene, CDR1 is MNHNY and CDR2 is SVGAGI (reference sequence). CDR3 sequence (DNA): TGTGCCAGCAGTCCCGCAGGGGGTGCGAACACCGGGGAGCTGTTTTTT. Its translation: CASSPAGGANTGELFF.

The chain has TRBV7-6 and TRBJ2-4; the D gene could be TRBD1 or TRBD2 (5 bases each). This CDR3 is 19 amino acids long. Trimming stripped 5 bases from V and 0 bases from J, with 23 bases between. In germline, CDR1 is SGHVS, CDR2 FNYEAQ. As DNA, the CDR3 is TGTGCCAGCAGCATAGAGATGGGGGAGCGAACCCGAGCCAAAAACATTCAGTACTTC. This codes for CASSIEMGERTRAKNIQYF.

V gene TRBV28 combines with J gene TRBJ2-7; D is uncertain. V lost 4 bases, J lost 3 bases, and 13 bases lay in between. There are 14 residues in the CDR3. Germline V gene sequence: CDR1 MDHEN, CDR2 SYDVKM. This CDR3 reads CASSSRTERYEQYF. CDR3 DNA sequence: TGTGCCAGCAGTTCGCGGACCGAACGCTACGAGCAGTACTTC.

The chain combines TRBV27 with TRBJ2-7; 8 bases are shared with TRBD1. The V gene end was trimmed by 5 bases and the J gene end by 2 bases; junction bases not matched to a gene: 8. The CDR3 sequence is 15 residues long. CDR1 MNHEY and CDR2 SMNVEV come from the germline V gene (reference sequence). In DNA, the CDR3 is TGTGCCAGCAGTCCCCAGACAGGGGCAACCTACGAGCAGTACTTC. This codes for CASSPQTGATYEQYF.

This clonotype was recorded many times. The chain joins TRBV7-9 to TRBJ2-6; D is uncertain. The CDR3 is 15 residues long. Trimming left V 4 bases short and J 0 bases short, with 7 bases between. Germline assignment: CDR1 SEHNR and CDR2 FQNEAQ (reference sequence). The CDR3 sequence is CASSWVISGANVLTF. The DNA of the CDR3 is TGTGCCAGCAGCTGGGTCATCTCTGGGGCCAACGTCCTGACTTTC. The full variable domain, completed using reference TRBV7-9 and TRBJ2-6, is DTGVSQNPRHKITKRGQNVTFRCDPISEHNRLYWYRQTLGQGPEFLTYFQNEAQLEKSRLLSDRFSAERPKGSFSTLEIQRTEQGDSAMYLCASSWVISGANVLTFGAGSRLTVL.

This chain uses TRBV11-3 with TRBJ2-1, with no clear D. The germline gives CDR1 SGHNT, CDR2 YENEEA. This CDR3 contains 12 residues. Trimming removed 5 bases at V and 4 bases at J, with 6 bases between. The CDR3 sequence: CASSTNYNEQFF. DNA of the CDR3: TGTGCCAGCAGCACCAATTACAATGAGCAGTTCTTC.

This clonotype was seen many times. The V and J genes are TRBV7-8 and TRBJ2-4, with D perhaps TRBD2 (7 bases). The CDR3 totals 15 residues. The V and J ends lost 1 base and 7 bases respectively, with 14 bases between them. Germline CDR1 and CDR2: SGHVS and FQNEAQ. The CDR3: CASSLVAGATNIQYF. The CDR3 coding sequence is TGTGCCAGCAGCTTAGTGGCGGGGGCCACTAACATTCAGTACTTC. Based on the CDR3 plus reference TRBV7-8 and TRBJ2-4, the full variable domain is GAGVSQSPRYKVAKRGQDVALRCDPISGHVSLFWYQQALGQGPEFLTYFQNEAQLDKSGLPSDRFFAERPEGSVSTLKIQRTQQEDSAVYLCASSLVAGATNIQYFGAGTRLSVL.

Details on this clonotype: At one boundary the junction diverges from the germline segment, which might be a read error. J is TRBJ1-1 and V is TRBV7-6; 8 bases agree with TRBD1. CDR3 length: 15 amino acids. Germline assignment: CDR1 SGHVS and CDR2 FNYEAQ. The DNA for the CDR3 is TGTGCCAGCAGCTTCGGGACAGGCCCTAACACTAAAGCTTTCTTT. Its translation: CASSFGTGPNTKAFF.